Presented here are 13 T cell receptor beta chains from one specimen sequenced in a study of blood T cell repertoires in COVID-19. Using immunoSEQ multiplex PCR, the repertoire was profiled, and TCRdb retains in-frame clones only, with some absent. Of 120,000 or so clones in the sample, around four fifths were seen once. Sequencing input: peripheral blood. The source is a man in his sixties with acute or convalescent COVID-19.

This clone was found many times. CDR3 sequence: CASSQGRQGAIWADTQYF. CDR3 sequence (DNA): TGCGCCAGCAGCCAAGGACGGCAGGGGGCGATTTGGGCAGATACGCAGTATTTT. The chain carries TRBV4-1 and TRBJ2-3, with 8 bases fitting TRBD1. Germline trimming cut 1 base from V and 4 bases from J; bases unmatched to any gene: 13. Germline CDR1 MGHRA, CDR2 YSYEKL. This CDR3 has 18 residues.

The CDR3 region is CASSPSGGGLGNEQFF. The CDR3 DNA reads TGTGCCAGCAGCCCCTCGGGGGGAGGGCTCGGGAATGAGCAGTTCTTC. The V and J genes are TRBV9 and TRBJ2-1; 7 bases line up with TRBD2. This CDR3 spans 16 amino acids. V shed 4 bases and J 7 bases; nucleotides not matched to a gene: 14. Germline V gene lookup returns CDR1 SGDLS and CDR2 YYNGEE.

CDR3 DNA: TGTGCCAGCACTCATGGGACAGGGACCACAGATACGCAGTATTTT. Protein product: CASTHGTGTTDTQYF. The rearrangement links TRBV27 to TRBJ2-3, with TRBD1 matching over 9 bases. After removal of 7 bases from V and 2 bases from J, the junction contained 7 bases not matched to a gene. Germline-derived CDR1 and CDR2 are MNHEY and SMNVEV (reference sequence). The CDR3 is made up of 15 amino acids.

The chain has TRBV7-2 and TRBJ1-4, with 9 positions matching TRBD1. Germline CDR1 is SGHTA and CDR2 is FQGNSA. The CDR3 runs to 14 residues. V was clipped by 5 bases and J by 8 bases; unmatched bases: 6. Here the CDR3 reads CASSTGQGLEKLFF. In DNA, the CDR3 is TGTGCCAGCAGCACCGGACAGGGGCTAGAAAAACTGTTTTTT.

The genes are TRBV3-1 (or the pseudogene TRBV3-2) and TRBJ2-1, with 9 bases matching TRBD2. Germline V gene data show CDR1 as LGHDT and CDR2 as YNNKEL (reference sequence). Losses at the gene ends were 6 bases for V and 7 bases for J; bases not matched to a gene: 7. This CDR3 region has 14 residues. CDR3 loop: CASRTSGGSNEQFF. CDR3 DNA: TGTGCCAGCAGGACTAGCGGAGGGTCGAATGAGCAGTTCTTC.

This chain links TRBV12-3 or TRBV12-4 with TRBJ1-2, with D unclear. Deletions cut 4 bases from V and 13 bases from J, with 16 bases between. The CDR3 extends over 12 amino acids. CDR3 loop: CASSSRLTYSTF. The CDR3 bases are TGTGCCAGCAGTTCAAGACTGACGTATAGCACCTTC.

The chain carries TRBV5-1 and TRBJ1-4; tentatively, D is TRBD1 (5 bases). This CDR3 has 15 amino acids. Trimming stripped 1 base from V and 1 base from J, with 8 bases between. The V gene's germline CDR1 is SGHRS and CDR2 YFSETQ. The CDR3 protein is CASSLIGGTNEKLFF. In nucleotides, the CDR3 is TGCGCCAGCAGCTTGATCGGGGGAACTAATGAAAAACTGTTTTTT.

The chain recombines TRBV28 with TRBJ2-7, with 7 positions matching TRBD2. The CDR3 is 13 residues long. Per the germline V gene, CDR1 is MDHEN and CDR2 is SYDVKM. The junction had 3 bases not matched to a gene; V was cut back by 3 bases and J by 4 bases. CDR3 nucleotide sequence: TGTGCCAGCAGTTTCCTCGGGGGGTACGAGCAGTACTTC. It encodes CASSFLGGYEQYF.

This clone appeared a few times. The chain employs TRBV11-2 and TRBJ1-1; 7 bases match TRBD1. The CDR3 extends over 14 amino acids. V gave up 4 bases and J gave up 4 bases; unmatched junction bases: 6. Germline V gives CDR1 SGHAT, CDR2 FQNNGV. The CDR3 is CASSSTGLPTEAFF. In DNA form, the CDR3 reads TGTGCCAGCAGCTCGACAGGGCTGCCCACTGAAGCTTTCTTT.

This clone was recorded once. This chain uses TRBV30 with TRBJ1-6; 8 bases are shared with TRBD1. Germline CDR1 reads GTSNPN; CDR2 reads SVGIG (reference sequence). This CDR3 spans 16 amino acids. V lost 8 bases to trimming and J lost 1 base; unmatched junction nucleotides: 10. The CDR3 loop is CARGTGSPSYNSPLHF. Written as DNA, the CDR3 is TGTGCCCGGGGGACAGGATCGCCTTCCTATAATTCACCCCTCCACTTT.

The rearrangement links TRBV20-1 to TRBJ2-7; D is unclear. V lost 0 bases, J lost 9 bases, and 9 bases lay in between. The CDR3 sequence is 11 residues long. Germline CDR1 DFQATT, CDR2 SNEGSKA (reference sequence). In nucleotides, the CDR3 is TGCAGTGCTAGAGACCGAGGCTTGCAGTACTTC. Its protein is CSARDRGLQYF.

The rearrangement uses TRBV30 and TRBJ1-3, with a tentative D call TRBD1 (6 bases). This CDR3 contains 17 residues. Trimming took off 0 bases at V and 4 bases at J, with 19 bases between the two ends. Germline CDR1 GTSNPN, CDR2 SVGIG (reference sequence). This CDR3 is CAWSVSSGQLGGNTIYF. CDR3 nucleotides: TGTGCCTGGAGTGTATCCTCCGGACAGTTAGGGGGAAACACCATATATTTT.

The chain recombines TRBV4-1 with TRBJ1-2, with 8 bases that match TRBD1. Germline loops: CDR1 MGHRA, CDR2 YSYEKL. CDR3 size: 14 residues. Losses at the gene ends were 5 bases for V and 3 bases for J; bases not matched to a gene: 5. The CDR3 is CASSRGQGDYGYTF. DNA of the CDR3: TGCGCCAGCAGCAGAGGACAGGGAGACTATGGCTACACCTTC.